The text below deals with one T cell receptor beta chain. Its antigen is not identified. CDR1 is MDHEN and CDR2 is SYDVKM in the germline V gene. The CDR3 totals 12 residues. V dropped 5 bases and J dropped 9; count of bases not matched to a gene: 3. This entry belongs to a study of shared clonotypes between healthy human individuals. Study findings and constraints: Tissue TCR repertoires likely differ from these blood-only repertoires.

Unsorted PBMC replicate PCRs drew on around 310 ng DNA, representing some 32,000 T cell genomes. Using immunoSEQ multiplex PCR, the repertoire was profiled, and TCRdb retains in-frame clones only, with some absent. Here the sample spans about 480,000 clones, approximately 85% being singletons. None of the donors, who were healthy HIV-negative adults, had recently had acute infections or vaccinations. The chain links TRBV28 to TRBJ2-1; TRBD1 aligns across 8 bases. This TCR derives from a woman in her thirties or forties in good health. Some clones in this sample may be carry-over from other donors' samples. What was sequenced was PBMCs. As DNA, the CDR3 is TGTGCCAGCAGTCCGACAGGGGTTGAGCAGTTCTTC. It is translated as CASSPTGVEQFF.